This TCR beta chain originates from a study of blood T cell repertoires in COVID-19. Study summary: Italy, Spain and the United States were the sources of the convalescent and acute COVID-19 samples.

V dropped 0 bases and J dropped 5 bases, with 19 bases sitting between them. This CDR3 region has 17 residues. CDR1 and CDR2 (germline): LGHDT, YNNKEL (reference sequence). Authors' analysis steps: Amplified reference gene primers provided the basis for estimating nucleated cell counts. Using immunoSEQ multiplex PCR, the repertoire was profiled, and TCRdb retains in-frame clones only, with some absent. That table supplies the V and J calls and clone size; D and trimming were determined from the DNA. The sample records over 150,000 clones, about 93% being singletons. The clonotype originates from a man aged 30 to 39 with COVID-19, enrolled during active disease. This chain connects TRBV3-1 (or the pseudogene TRBV3-2) to TRBJ1-2; tentative D call: TRBD1 (6 bases). The sample was peripheral blood. CDR3 nucleotide sequence: TGTGCCAGCAGCCAAGAAAGGACAGCCGAATTTTTATATGGCTACACCTTC. Protein sequence: CASSQERTAEFLYGYTF.